Below, one T cell receptor beta chain is given with its context. Its matching antigen is unknown. V was pared by 2 bases and J by 2 bases, with 8 bases of the junction left unmatched. This CDR3 is 16 amino acids long. The germline CDR1 and CDR2 sequences are SGDLS and YYNGEE. This sample was included in a study of cytomegalovirus exposure and HLA in healthy donors. With 60 Vbeta and 13 Jbeta primers, the PCR was carried out. Profiled with immunoSEQ multiplex PCR; TCRdb holds only in-frame clones, not every one. The sample yields 85,000 to 120,000 clones, 70% to 90% seen once. Study conclusions and caveats: Immune exposure data for these donors was limited to CMV serostatus. One later analysis reportedly identified an Asian-associated ancestry cluster that showed fewer N-insertions than the approximately 700-donor mean. The study recorded 150 to 200 TCR beta chains that were cytomegalovirus-associated.

The V and J genes are TRBV9 and TRBJ2-3; 7 positions match TRBD2. The TCR comes from a man aged 40-50 years in good health and CMV-seronegative. What was sequenced was PBMCs. The CDR3 DNA follows: TGTGCCAGCAGCGTGGGCCCCGGGGGGAACACAGATACGCAGTATTTT. Translating gives CASSVGPGGNTDTQYF.